This T cell receptor (beta chain) was documented in a study of vaccination effects on CD4 cells after COVID-19. The wider study: Participants were given two doses of BNT162b2 or mRNA-1273 vaccine. Study-level results: Whether induced by infection or by vaccine, clones showed marked clonal contraction late after vaccination. Early post-infection timepoints were missing from the study, which also had few convalescent patients.

Using immunoSEQ multiplex PCR, the repertoire was profiled, and TCRdb retains in-frame clones only, with some absent. The sample contains 42,000 or so clones, around 79% of which appear only once. Germline values: CDR1 MNHNS, CDR2 SASEGT. Trimming stripped 4 bases from V and 3 bases from J, with 19 bases between. This CDR3 is built from 16 residues. A remark on this clone: Its cognate antigen is unknown.

CD4+ T cells specific for antigen were expanded with viral peptide pools by the ViraFEST assay before sequencing. Cells that had been cultured for approximately ten days were the source of isolated CD4+ T cells. Confirmation by PCR established that the person had SARS-CoV-2 infection between March and December 2020. Wells each received some 2.2 million PBMC, cultured with about 10 IU/ml IL-2 and around 10 ug/ml peptides. This clonotype originated in a human donor who had a prior SARS-CoV-2 infection. J is TRBJ2-7 and V is TRBV6-1; D is perhaps TRBD2 (6 bases). This material consisted of CD4+ T cells from PBMCs cultured with a peptide pool, taken before COVID-19 vaccination. CDR3 sequence: CASSASPGLGNYEQYF. The CDR3 DNA follows: TGTGCCAGCAGTGCGTCGCCGGGACTTGGAAACTACGAGCAGTACTTC.